This T cell receptor beta chain was identified during a study of cytomegalovirus exposure and HLA in healthy donors. The CDR3 has 15 amino acids. V was clipped by 4 bases and J by 5 bases; unmatched bases: 7. In germline, CDR1 is MNHEY, CDR2 SVGAGI. Study-wide points: TCR beta V segments were, for the most part, productive about 87% or about 30% of the time in an earlier analysis.

About this clone itself: Its specificity is not known.

The PCR ran on 60 Vbeta and 13 Jbeta primers. The repertoire was sequenced with immunoSEQ multiplex PCR; TCRdb's copy has only in-frame clones and lacks some. The repertoire includes 200,000 to 250,000 clones, about 74% of them detected once, and 1.8% sits in the top ten. The specimen sequenced was PBMCs. The V call is TRBV6-5, the J call TRBJ1-5, with 8 bases fitting TRBD1. This TCR came from a woman aged 25 to 39 in good health and CMV-seronegative. CDR3 loop: CASSSPDRGYQPQHF. In DNA, the CDR3 is TGTGCCAGCAGTTCACCCGACAGGGGCTATCAGCCCCAGCATTTT.